This passage covers 15 T cell receptor beta chains from one sample sequenced in a study of T cells after yellow fever vaccination. TCRdb redid the calling of the 5' RACE reads with MiXCR, one entry per CDR3 protein. The sample holds hundreds of thousands of distinct CDR3 sequences; 21% are singletons and the top ten take roughly a sixth. The sequencing used PBMCs, collected around 3 weeks after the first yellow fever vaccination. The receptors were gathered from a man between 18 and 29 years old who received the YFV17D yellow fever vaccine.

V gene TRBV6-2 or TRBV6-3 combines with J gene TRBJ2-7; D call uncertain. CDR3 length: 14 residues. V lost 2 bases to trimming and J lost 0 bases, with 8 bases between them. Per germline, CDR1 MNHEY and CDR2 SVGEGT. The CDR3 DNA follows: TGTGCCAGCAGTTACGTGGGCGCCTCCTACGAGCAGTACTTC. It encodes CASSYVGASYEQYF.

There are a few counts of this clonotype. The gene calls are TRBV3-1 and TRBJ2-7; tentative D call: TRBD2 (5 bases). Trimming cost V 4 bases and J 1 base, with 17 bases left between them. The length of the CDR3 is 16 residues. CDR1 is LGHDT, CDR2 YNNKEL, per germline (reference sequence). The CDR3 sequence: CASSPGLAPWSYEQYF. The CDR3 DNA reads as TGTGCCAGCAGCCCCGGGCTAGCTCCCTGGTCCTACGAGCAGTACTTC.

CDR3 coding DNA: TGTGCCAGCAGCAAAAGGGGGAGGGATACGCAGTATTTT. Its translation is CASSKRGRDTQYF. The chain uses TRBV21-1 and TRBJ2-3; the table's D call, TRBD2, has no DNA check behind it. TRBV21-1 is described as a pseudogene. The CDR3 is 13 amino acids.

This chain joins TRBV7-2 and TRBJ1-1; no clear D gene. This CDR3 has 14 amino acids. Germline V gives CDR1 SGHTA, CDR2 FQGNSA. Trimming took off 6 bases at V and 0 bases at J, with 11 bases between the two ends. CDR3 residues: CASSPTWLNTEAFF. The DNA for the CDR3 is TGTGCCAGCAGTCCCACCTGGCTGAACACTGAAGCTTTCTTT.

This clonotype was counted between two and nine times. This rearrangement joins TRBV7-6 to TRBJ2-3; D is perhaps TRBD1 or TRBD2 (5 bases each). The CDR3 has 15 amino acids. Per the germline V gene, CDR1 is SGHVS and CDR2 is FNYEAQ. Trimming stripped 2 bases from V and 6 bases from J, with 15 bases between. The CDR3 nucleotides read TGTGCCAGCAGCTTAAACGGGGCAGGGTTCGATACGCAGTATTTT. It codes for CASSLNGAGFDTQYF.

This chain uses TRBV6-5 with TRBJ2-3, with TRBD2 matching 7 bases. The trim removed 5 bases at V and 8 bases at J, leaving 4 bases unmatched. CDR3 size: 12 residues. The germline V gene has CDR1 MNHEY and CDR2 SVGAGI. The CDR3 region is CASSTGGGTQYF. The DNA for the CDR3 is TGTGCCAGCAGTACGGGGGGAGGTACGCAGTATTTT.

The chain employs TRBV5-5 and TRBJ2-5; 7 bases align to TRBD2. From germline, CDR1 is SGHKS and CDR2 YYEKEE (reference sequence). The CDR3 consists of 15 residues. V shed 4 bases and J 7 bases; nucleotides not matched to a gene: 13. In DNA form, the CDR3 reads TGTGCCAGCAGCCTGACGGGGGGTTTAGAGTGGACCCAGTACTTC. The encoded protein is CASSLTGGLEWTQYF.

This chain joins TRBV10-3 and TRBJ2-1; a possible D gene is TRBD2 (5 bases). The CDR3 sequence is 16 residues long. Germline V lookup: CDR1 ENHRY, CDR2 SYGVKD. Trimming cost V 6 bases and J 0 bases, with 15 bases left between them. The CDR3 spells CAIREAASSSYNEQFF. CDR3 bases: TGTGCCATCAGAGAAGCGGCGAGTAGCTCCTACAATGAGCAGTTCTTC.

This clonotype was detected only a few times. CDR3 DNA sequence: TGTGCCAGCAGCCAACTAACAGGGTGGGACAATGAGCAGTTCTTC. This sequence encodes CASSQLTGWDNEQFF. The genes are TRBV7-2 and TRBJ2-1; D is perhaps TRBD1 (6 bases). The V and J ends lost 5 bases and 5 bases respectively, with 16 bases between them. The CDR3 totals 15 residues. Looked up from germline, CDR1 is SGHTA and CDR2 is FQGNSA.

This chain joins TRBV20-1 and TRBJ2-2; D unresolved. The CDR3 sequence is 13 residues long. Germline V CDR1 and CDR2: DFQATT, SNEGSKA (reference sequence). V was clipped by 4 bases and J by 5 bases, with 11 bases between them. The CDR3: CSAIAPETGELFF. In nucleotides, the CDR3 is TGCAGTGCTATAGCCCCTGAAACCGGGGAGCTGTTTTTT.

The CDR3 sequence: CASSSLGGGLGELFF. The DNA of the CDR3 is TGTGCCAGCAGCTCCCTTGGGGGGGGCCTAGGGGAGCTGTTTTTT. The gene calls are TRBV13 and TRBJ2-2; D is possibly TRBD2 (7 bases). CDR1 and CDR2 from the germline V gene are PRHDT and FYEKMQ (reference sequence). Trimming cost V 4 bases and J 8 bases, with 17 bases left between them. The CDR3 extends over 15 amino acids.

This clonotype showed up just a few times. The V gene is TRBV24-1, the J gene TRBJ2-2; D uncertain. The CDR3 contains 15 residues. Trimming stripped 5 bases from V and 0 bases from J, with 9 bases between. In germline, CDR1 is KGHDR, CDR2 SFDVKD. In nucleotides, the CDR3 is TGTGCCACCAGTGCTCACTCCCCGAACACCGGGGAGCTGTTTTTT. It translates to CATSAHSPNTGELFF.

The chain employs TRBV5-1 and TRBJ1-1; weak D call: TRBD1 (5 bases). Trimming took 5 bases from V and 8 from J, leaving 22 bases between them. Germline V gene sequence: CDR1 SGHRS, CDR2 YFSETQ. The CDR3 spans 15 residues. The DNA of the CDR3 is TGCGCCAGCAGGTACAGGACCGGGACCGGCCCCGAAGCTTTCTTT. Translating gives CASRYRTGTGPEAFF. The complete variable domain, with remaining parts taken from reference TRBV5-1 and TRBJ1-1, reads KAGVTQTPRYLIKTRGQQVTLSCSPISGHRSVSWYQQTPGQGLQFLFEYFSETQRNKGNFPGRFSGRQFSNSRSEMNVSTLELGDSALYLCASRYRTGTGPEAFFGQGTRLTVV.

This clonotype occurred once. This chain joins TRBV2 and TRBJ2-5, with TRBD1 identical over 8 bases. The CDR3 covers 15 residues. CDR1 is SNHLY, CDR2 FYNNEI, per germline. Trimming at V came to 5 bases and at J to 3 bases, leaving 8 bases not matched to a gene. CDR3 amino acids: CASSKYGTGEETQYF. The CDR3 DNA sequence: TGTGCCAGCAGTAAATACGGGACAGGAGAAGAGACCCAGTACTTC. Together with reference TRBV2 and TRBJ2-5, the CDR3 gives the full variable domain: EPEVTQTPSHQVTQMGQEVILRCVPISNHLYFYWYRQILGQKVEFLVSFYNNEISEKSEIFDDQFSVERPDGSNFTLKIRSTKLEDSAMYFCASSKYGTGEETQYFGPGTRLLVL.

The V and J genes are TRBV4-1 and TRBJ1-5; D is uncertain. CDR1 and CDR2 (germline): MGHRA, YSYEKL. The CDR3 sequence is 14 residues long. V was clipped by 3 bases and J by 3 bases, with 9 bases between them. The CDR3 nucleotides are TGCGCCAGCAGCCAGGAGAGTTACAATCAGCCCCAGCATTTT. It yields the protein CASSQESYNQPQHF.